Listed here are 2 T cell receptor beta chains from one sample, sequenced in a study of cytomegalovirus exposure and HLA in healthy donors. With 60 Vbeta and 13 Jbeta primers, the PCR was carried out. Assay: immunoSEQ multiplex PCR; the TCRdb copy retains only in-frame clones and omits some. This sample has about 180,000 clones; about 86% occur once, and the top ten carry around 2.4%. Sequencing was carried out using PBMCs. All receptors derive from a woman in her twenties or thirties in good health and CMV-seronegative.

The V and J genes are TRBV11-3 and TRBJ1-6, with D perhaps matching TRBD1 (6 bases). The V gene's germline CDR1 is SGHNT and CDR2 YENEEA. The CDR3 length is 12 residues. Trimming removed 5 bases at V and 7 bases at J, with 6 bases between. In nucleotides, the CDR3 is TGTGCCAGCAGCACAGGGAATTCACCCCTCCACTTT. Translation: CASSTGNSPLHF.

The gene calls are TRBV19 and TRBJ2-1; 9 nucleotides align to TRBD2. The CDR3 consists of 16 residues. V dropped 0 bases and J dropped 8; count of bases not matched to a gene: 8. Germline lookup yields CDR1 LNHDA and CDR2 SQIVND (reference sequence). For the CDR3, the DNA is TGTGCCAGTAGTATAGATCGGCTAGCGGGACGGTATGAGCAGTTCTTC. Translation gives CASSIDRLAGRYEQFF.